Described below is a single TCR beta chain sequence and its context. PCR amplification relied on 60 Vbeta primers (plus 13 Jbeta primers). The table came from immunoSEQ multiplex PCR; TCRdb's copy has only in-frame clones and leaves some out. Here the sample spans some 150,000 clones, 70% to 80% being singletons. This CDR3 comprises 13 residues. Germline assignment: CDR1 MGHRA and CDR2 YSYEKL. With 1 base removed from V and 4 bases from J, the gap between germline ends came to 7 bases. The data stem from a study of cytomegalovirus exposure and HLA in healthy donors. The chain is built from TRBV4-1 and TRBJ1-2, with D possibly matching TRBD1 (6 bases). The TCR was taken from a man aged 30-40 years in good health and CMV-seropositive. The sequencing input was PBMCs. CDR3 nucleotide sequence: TGCGCCAGCAGCCAAGCACAGGGCTATGGCTACACCTTC. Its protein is CASSQAQGYGYTF.